This T cell receptor beta chain was identified during a study of T cell responses to AZD1222 COVID-19 vaccine. Points from the study as a whole: Just a handful of AZD1222 recipients were seropositive at baseline.

V lost 1 base and J lost 5; bases outside the gene matches: 3. The CDR3 spans 14 residues. In germline, CDR1 is SGHRS, CDR2 YFSETQ. Libraries were prepared by immunoSEQ multiplex PCR; TCRdb keeps only in-frame clonotypes and omits some of them. This table has about 150,000 clones, less than 95% appearing once. This clone was counted between two and nine times. Its target is not known. The sequence came from an adult in good health. The sequenced sample was peripheral blood, obtained on day 0 of AZD1222 vaccination. The chain combines TRBV5-1 with TRBJ2-5, with 9 bases identical to TRBD1. The CDR3 coding sequence is TGCGCCAGCAGCTTGACAGGGGGCGGTGAGACCCAGTACTTC. Encoded protein: CASSLTGGGETQYF.